The 21 T cell receptor beta chains reported below all come from one sample, sequenced in a study of technical replicates of blood from a few donors (dated 2017 in TCRdb). Library preparation used the immunoSEQ multiplex PCR assay. TCRdb provides this immuneACCESS table in a form limited to in-frame rearrangements. Some clones are lacking; in checked studies, under half of them reflect an unresolved V gene, and why the rest are absent is not known. This sample lists approximately 87,000 clones; around 95% were detected once. The top ten hold around 0.3% of the sample. Sequenced material: T cells isolated from PBMCs. These receptors came from a human donor in good health.

CDR3 protein: CSVVKAELYGYTF. In nucleotides, the CDR3 is TGCAGCGTTGTAAAGGCGGAACTCTATGGCTACACCTTC. This chain uses TRBV29-1 with TRBJ1-2; D not resolved. The germline V gene encodes CDR1 SQVTM and CDR2 ANQGSEA. The CDR3 is made up of 13 amino acids. Trimming stripped 4 bases from V and 4 bases from J, with 13 bases between.

The rearrangement uses TRBV19 and TRBJ2-6; D might be TRBD1 (6 bases). Trimming removed 10 bases at V and 4 bases at J, with 17 bases between. The CDR3 runs 15 residues. Per the germline V gene, CDR1 is LNHDA and CDR2 is SQIVND (reference sequence). CDR3 region: CATQQGFTGANVLTF. CDR3 nucleotide sequence: TGTGCCACTCAACAGGGTTTTACGGGGGCCAACGTCCTGACTTTC.

The genes are TRBV6-6 and TRBJ2-5; D not certain. Germline CDR1 reads MNHNY; CDR2 reads SVGAGI (reference sequence). The germline V and J ends were trimmed by 5 bases and 3 bases, with 16 bases remaining between them. This CDR3 contains 15 residues. This CDR3 reads CASSTPMATKETQYF. The CDR3 region has the DNA TGTGCCAGCAGTACCCCTATGGCGACAAAAGAGACCCAGTACTTC.

The V and J genes are TRBV7-8 and TRBJ2-3, with 7 bases identical to TRBD2. The CDR3 runs to 15 residues. Per the germline V gene, CDR1 is SGHVS and CDR2 is FQNEAQ. Trimming cost V 5 bases and J 4 bases; bases outside gene matches: 9. CDR3 nucleotides: TGTGCCAGCAGCCTCGGGACTACGGAGGCAGATACGCAGTATTTT. Its translation: CASSLGTTEADTQYF.

CDR3 sequence: CASSSGLQSLNEQYF. In nucleotides, the CDR3 is TGTGCCAGCAGCTCCGGATTACAGTCACTCAACGAGCAGTACTTC. The chain links TRBV5-4 to TRBJ2-7; unclear D gene. With 3 bases removed from V and 5 bases from J, the gap between germline ends came to 18 bases. In germline, CDR1 is SGHNT, CDR2 YYREEE (reference sequence). This CDR3 has 15 amino acids.

The V and J genes are TRBV7-3 and TRBJ2-6; 9 bases are a match to TRBD1. The ends lost 5 bases at V and 1 base at J; junction bases unmatched: 9. The CDR3 is made up of 18 amino acids. The germline gives CDR1 SGHTA, CDR2 FQGTGA. The CDR3 DNA sequence: TGTGCCAGCAGCCCCTTGGGACAGGGCCTATCTGGGGCCAACGTCCTGACTTTC. It encodes CASSPLGQGLSGANVLTF. The variable domain in full, completed from reference TRBV7-3 and TRBJ2-6, reads GAGVSQTPSNKVTEKGKYVELRCDPISGHTALYWYRQSLGQGPEFLIYFQGTGAADDSGLPNDRFFAVRPEGSVSTLKIQRTERGDSAVYLCASSPLGQGLSGANVLTFGAGSRLTVL.

This sequence joins TRBV11-2 and TRBJ2-1; 10 bases map to TRBD2. This CDR3 is 15 amino acids long. The junction had 7 bases not matched to a gene; V was cut back by 5 bases and J by 6 bases. Per the germline V gene, CDR1 is SGHAT and CDR2 is FQNNGV. The CDR3 spells CASSPALAGVNEQFF. The CDR3 DNA is TGTGCCAGCAGCCCAGCGCTAGCGGGAGTCAATGAGCAGTTCTTC.

This chain uses TRBV27 with TRBJ2-7, with D perhaps TRBD2 (6 bases). The V and J ends lost 5 bases and 6 bases respectively, with 14 bases between them. The CDR3 runs to 13 residues. Germline-derived CDR1 and CDR2 are MNHEY and SMNVEV (reference sequence). DNA of the CDR3: TGTGCCAGCAGTCCCTTGGGACTGGGCGAGCAGTACTTC. It yields the protein CASSPLGLGEQYF.

The chain employs TRBV1 and TRBJ2-1; the listed D gene, TRBD2, was not tested against the DNA. TRBV1 is a pseudogene segment. This CDR3 comprises 16 residues. The chain's CDR3 is CTSSHRTSGSLDEQFF. CDR3 nucleotide sequence: TGCACCAGCAGCCACAGGACTAGCGGGAGTTTGGATGAGCAGTTCTTC.

The chain recombines TRBV5-1 with TRBJ1-1, with 7 bases identical to TRBD1. The CDR3 is made up of 13 amino acids. Germline-derived CDR1 and CDR2 are SGHRS and YFSETQ. V was pared by 4 bases and J by 4 bases, with 4 bases of the junction left unmatched. CDR3 sequence (DNA): TGCGCCAGCAGCACAGACAGGGCCACTGAAGCTTTCTTT. Its protein is CASSTDRATEAFF. Looking up the rest from reference TRBV5-1 and TRBJ1-1 gives the full variable domain: KAGVTQTPRYLIKTRGQQVTLSCSPISGHRSVSWYQQTPGQGLQFLFEYFSETQRNKGNFPGRFSGRQFSNSRSEMNVSTLELGDSALYLCASSTDRATEAFFGQGTRLTVV.

The V and J genes are TRBV7-2 and TRBJ2-7, with D hard to call. The CDR3 runs 12 residues. The V and J ends lost 5 bases and 2 bases respectively, with 7 bases between them. Germline values: CDR1 SGHTA, CDR2 FQGNSA. CDR3 DNA sequence: TGTGCCAGCAGCAATACAGCCTACGAGCAGTACTTC. Protein product: CASSNTAYEQYF.

This clone showed up just once. A read error may account for a junction end that differs from germline. Other DNA sequences of this sample code for an identical CDR3. The chain links TRBV4-3 to TRBJ2-7, with D unclear. This CDR3 contains 14 residues. Germline values: CDR1 LGHNA, CDR2 YSLEER. CDR3 sequence: CASSPRGFGYEQYF. In DNA form, the CDR3 reads TGCGCCAGCAGCCCCCGAGGTTTTGGGTACGAGCAGTACTTT.

The chain carries TRBV6-4 and TRBJ2-1, with 12 bases matching TRBD2. Trimming removed 2 bases from V and 7 bases from J; junction bases left unmatched: 6. This CDR3 spans 16 amino acids. Germline V gene data show CDR1 as MRHNA and CDR2 as SNTAGT. CDR3 protein: CASSDQASGRGNEQFF. The CDR3 DNA reads as TGTGCCAGCAGTGACCAGGCTAGCGGGAGGGGGAATGAGCAGTTCTTC.

This sequence joins TRBV29-1 and TRBJ2-1, with 7 bases lining up with TRBD2. Germline CDR1 is SQVTM and CDR2 is ANQGSEA. This CDR3 region has 15 residues. Unmatched junction bases numbered 5, after V lost 0 bases and J lost 3 bases. The CDR3 region is CSVEDRTSIYNEQFF. The CDR3 DNA sequence: TGCAGCGTTGAAGATAGGACTAGTATCTACAATGAGCAGTTCTTC.

The chain is built from TRBV27 and TRBJ2-7; TRBD1 aligns across 10 bases. The CDR3 is 12 amino acids. V was pared by 9 bases and J by 3 bases, with 2 bases of the junction left unmatched. Per germline, CDR1 MNHEY and CDR2 SMNVEV (reference sequence). For the CDR3, the DNA is TGTGCCAGTAGGACAGGGGGCTACGAGCAGTACTTC. It codes for CASRTGGYEQYF.

V usage is TRBV5-1 and J usage is TRBJ2-4; D uncertain. The CDR3 loop spans 15 amino acids. Trimming took off 0 bases at V and 5 bases at J, with 12 bases between the two ends. Germline-derived CDR1 and CDR2 are SGHRS and YFSETQ. The CDR3 here is CASSLVTSEQNIQYF. CDR3 in DNA: TGCGCCAGCAGCTTGGTTACAAGCGAGCAAAACATTCAGTACTTC.

The CDR3 sequence is CARSTLTGVQETQYF. The CDR3 coding sequence is TGTGCCAGAAGCACCCTGACAGGGGTACAAGAGACCCAGTACTTC. This chain connects TRBV5-3 to TRBJ2-5; TRBD1 matches 8 bases. TRBV5-3 is recorded as an ORF, its role being uncertain. The CDR3 contains 15 residues. The J segment lost 2 bases and the V segment lost 4 bases, leaving 7 bases of the junction unmatched.

This sequence joins TRBV5-6 and TRBJ2-1; TRBD1 is a possible D gene (6 bases). The V gene's germline CDR1 is SGHDT and CDR2 YYEEEE. This CDR3 has 15 residues. Trimming removed 0 bases from V and 3 bases from J, with 10 bases in between. DNA for the CDR3: TGTGCCAGCAGCTTGGGGCAGGGGAGCTACAATGAGCAGTTCTTC. Amino acids: CASSLGQGSYNEQFF.

This clone was observed a single time. The chain couples TRBV28 to TRBJ2-2, with a possible D match to TRBD1 (5 bases). The CDR3 is 14 residues long. With 8 bases removed from V and 3 bases from J, the gap between germline ends came to 13 bases. Looked up from germline, CDR1 is MDHEN and CDR2 is SYDVKM. The CDR3 spells CASLIGADTGELFF. CDR3 in DNA: TGTGCCAGCCTGATAGGGGCGGACACCGGGGAGCTGTTTTTT.

This chain joins TRBV4-3 and TRBJ2-5; tentative D call: TRBD2 (5 bases). The CDR3 is made up of 15 amino acids. Germline V gives CDR1 LGHNA, CDR2 YSLEER. V was shortened by 2 bases and J by 5 bases, with 15 bases between the two germline ends. CDR3 bases: TGCGCCAGCAGCCAATTGGAGGATCGGCGTGAGACCCAGTACTTC. Translation gives CASSQLEDRRETQYF.

The chain employs TRBV4-1 and TRBJ1-5; the D is unclear. V was pared by 2 bases and J by 2 bases, with 4 bases between. The CDR3 covers 13 residues. From germline, CDR1 is MGHRA and CDR2 YSYEKL. The CDR3 nucleotides are TGCGCCAGCAGCCAACGAGGCAATCAGCCCCAGCATTTT. Protein product: CASSQRGNQPQHF.